This entry lists 12 T cell receptor beta chains sequenced from one sample in a study of T cells in Graves' hyperthyroidism and ophthalmopathy. TCR beta CDR3 region amplification was performed from RNA transcripts. The HTBI primer set served for first-round RT-PCR of the TCR CDR3. Via MiXCR, TCRdb re-called the multiplex PCR reads, giving one row per CDR3 protein. This table has roughly 520,000 distinct CDR3 sequences, around a quarter appearing once. Sequencing was performed on blood. The receptor set was obtained from a woman aged 25 to 39 with Graves' ophthalmopathy.

This chain connects TRBV12-3 or TRBV12-4 to TRBJ1-2; no reliable D call. This CDR3 is 15 amino acids long. V was clipped by 6 bases and J by 0 bases, with 14 bases between them. The CDR3 nucleotides are TGTGCCAGCAGACGCGGACCGAGTGCTAACTATGGCTACACCTTC. Translating it yields CASRRGPSANYGYTF.

This clonotype appeared many times. The chain uses TRBV6-1 and TRBJ1-2; no definite D call. Germline V CDR1 and CDR2: MNHNS, SASEGT. The V end was cut by 7 bases, the J end by 2 bases, with 17 bases between. CDR3 length: 15 amino acids. CDR3 region: CASNLVGGRNYGYTF. The CDR3 DNA reads as TGTGCCAGCAACCTTGTCGGAGGAAGGAACTATGGCTACACCTTC.

The V call is TRBV7-9, the J call TRBJ2-7; 9 positions agree with TRBD2. Losses at the gene ends were 6 bases for V and 6 bases for J; bases not matched to a gene: 12. This CDR3 contains 15 residues. Germline V gives CDR1 SEHNR, CDR2 FQNEAQ (reference sequence). The CDR3 bases are TGTGCCAGCAGTCCCCCGCTAGCGGGGACCGGCGAGCAGTACTTC. Amino acids: CASSPPLAGTGEQYF.

This clonotype was found many times. The chain uses TRBV11-2 and TRBJ1-2, with D unresolved. Germline V gene data show CDR1 as SGHAT and CDR2 as FQNNGV. The V gene lost 3 bases and the J gene lost 0 bases, with 8 bases spanning the gap. The CDR3 is 14 residues long. The CDR3 protein is CASSFFLANYGYTF. In DNA, the CDR3 is TGTGCCAGCAGCTTTTTCTTAGCTAACTATGGCTACACCTTC.

The rearrangement joins TRBV28 to TRBJ2-5; D is perhaps TRBD2 (5 bases). The CDR3 runs to 16 residues. V was clipped by 3 bases and J by 0 bases, with 14 bases between them. Germline V CDR1 and CDR2: MDHEN, SYDVKM. The CDR3 loop reads CASSLEAVGYQETQYF. The DNA of the CDR3 is TGTGCCAGCAGTTTGGAGGCAGTGGGGTACCAAGAGACCCAGTACTTC.

This clonotype came up many times. This chain joins TRBV4-1 and TRBJ1-1; D uncertain. The germline CDR1 and CDR2 sequences are MGHRA and YSYEKL. The CDR3 is 16 residues long. Trimming took 1 base from V and 0 from J, leaving 12 bases between them. The DNA of the CDR3 is TGCGCCAGCAGCCAAGTTTTTGGAGGTCTGAACACTGAAGCTTTCTTT. This translates into CASSQVFGGLNTEAFF.

The CDR3 reads CASRIGHSSYEQYF. CDR3 bases: TGTGCCAGCAGGATCGGACATTCCTCCTACGAGCAGTACTTC. This chain links TRBV12-3 or TRBV12-4 with TRBJ2-7; TRBD1 might be the D (5 bases). The CDR3 has 14 residues. V lost 6 bases to trimming and J lost 0 bases, with 12 bases between them.

This clonotype was found many times. Written as DNA, the CDR3 is TGTGCCAGCAGACCTACCCCGGGACAGTCCTACGAGCAGTACTTC. Protein product: CASRPTPGQSYEQYF. V gene TRBV6-2 or TRBV6-3 combines with J gene TRBJ2-7; 7 bases are shared with TRBD1. V lost 6 bases to trimming and J lost 1 base; unmatched junction nucleotides: 9. The length of the CDR3 is 15 residues. The germline V gene encodes CDR1 MNHEY and CDR2 SVGEGT.

This clonotype appeared a few times. The chain employs TRBV25-1 and TRBJ1-6, with D uncertain. The CDR3 spans 12 residues. Germline V gene data show CDR1 as MGHDK and CDR2 as SYGVNS. Trimming took off 5 bases at V and 11 bases at J, with 10 bases between the two ends. The CDR3 DNA reads TGTGCCAGCAGTACCCTGAGGACACCCCTCCACTTT. It specifies CASSTLRTPLHF.

This clonotype was seen only a few times. The chain combines TRBV4-1 with TRBJ2-7; D is ambiguous. The CDR3 length is 14 residues. In germline, CDR1 is MGHRA, CDR2 YSYEKL. The germline V and J ends were trimmed by 0 bases and 5 bases, with 11 bases remaining between them. The CDR3 here is CASSQDHLRDEQYF. CDR3 nucleotides: TGCGCCAGCAGCCAAGACCACCTCCGGGACGAGCAGTACTTC.

In its sample, this clonotype was seen many times. The V gene is TRBV6-2 or TRBV6-3, the J gene TRBJ2-7; a weak D match, TRBD1 (6 bases). The CDR3 loop spans 16 amino acids. Germline-derived CDR1 and CDR2 are MNHEY and SVGEGT. Trimming left V 0 bases short and J 3 bases short, with 15 bases between. CDR3 DNA: TGTGCCAGCAGTTACTCGCCCTGGGACACCGACTACGAGCAGTACTTC. Protein sequence: CASSYSPWDTDYEQYF.

In its sample, this clonotype was seen many times. The genes are TRBV7-2 and TRBJ2-5, with D hard to call. In germline, CDR1 is SGHTA, CDR2 FQGNSA. V lost 1 base and J lost 1, with 7 bases in between. This CDR3 contains 14 residues. CDR3 bases: TGTGCCAGCAGCTTAGGAGTCAGCCAAGAGACCCAGTACTTC. Its protein product is CASSLGVSQETQYF.